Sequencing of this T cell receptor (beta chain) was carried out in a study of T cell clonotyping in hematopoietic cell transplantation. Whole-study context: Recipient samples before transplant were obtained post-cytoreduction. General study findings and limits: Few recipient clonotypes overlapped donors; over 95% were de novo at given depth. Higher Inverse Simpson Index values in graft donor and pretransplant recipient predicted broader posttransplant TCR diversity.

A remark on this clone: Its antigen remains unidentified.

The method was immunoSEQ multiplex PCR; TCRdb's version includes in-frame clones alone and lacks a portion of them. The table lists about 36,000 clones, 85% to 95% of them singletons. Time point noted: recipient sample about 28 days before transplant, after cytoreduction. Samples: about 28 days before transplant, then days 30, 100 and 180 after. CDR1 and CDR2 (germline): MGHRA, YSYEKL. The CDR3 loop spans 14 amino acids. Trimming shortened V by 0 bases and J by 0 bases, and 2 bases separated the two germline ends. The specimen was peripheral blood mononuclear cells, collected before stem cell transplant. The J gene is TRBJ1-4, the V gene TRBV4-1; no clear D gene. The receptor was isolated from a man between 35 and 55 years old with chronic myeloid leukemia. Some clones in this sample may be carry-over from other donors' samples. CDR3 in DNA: TGCGCCAGCAGCCAAGAGGCAACTAATGAAAAACTGTTTTTT. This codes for CASSQEATNEKLFF.